What follows are 23 T cell receptor beta chains derived from one specimen sequenced in a study of identical twins. In TCRdb, the 5' RACE reads were re-called with MiXCR into one record per CDR3 protein. The sample holds 400,000 to 600,000 distinct CDR3 sequences, around 20% seen once. These data are also associated with another study on yellow fever vaccine responses in identical twins.

The sample was CD4+ T cells sorted from blood. Source of these receptors: a woman younger than 30 in good health.

This clonotype was observed a single time. The chain carries TRBV19 and TRBJ2-5, with TRBD1 identical over 9 bases. Losses at the gene ends were 2 bases for V and 2 bases for J; bases not matched to a gene: 6. Germline CDR1 reads LNHDA; CDR2 reads SQIVND (reference sequence). The CDR3 spans 16 residues. This CDR3 is CASSIRGTGKQETQYF. The CDR3 region has the DNA TGTGCCAGTAGTATACGAGGGACAGGGAAACAAGAGACCCAGTACTTC.

V is TRBV7-9 and J is TRBJ2-2; no clear D gene. CDR3 length: 16 residues. Germline V gene lookup returns CDR1 SEHNR and CDR2 FQNEAQ (reference sequence). V was clipped by 4 bases and J by 2 bases, with 14 bases between them. DNA for the CDR3: TGTGCCAGCAGCTATACTCTCGGCCAAAACACCGGGGAGCTGTTTTTT. This translates into CASSYTLGQNTGELFF.

In its sample, this clonotype was seen many times. The V gene is TRBV6-5, the J gene TRBJ1-5; weak D call: TRBD1 (6 bases). V lost 2 bases, J lost 0 bases, and 11 bases lay in between. Germline lookup yields CDR1 MNHEY and CDR2 SVGAGI. This CDR3 has 16 residues. CDR3 nucleotide sequence: TGTGCCAGCAGTTACGGGGGCAGGTCTAGCAATCAGCCCCAGCATTTT. Protein sequence: CASSYGGRSSNQPQHF.

The genes are TRBV5-1 and TRBJ1-5; weak D call: TRBD1 (6 bases). Germline V gene data show CDR1 as SGHRS and CDR2 as YFSETQ. The CDR3 length is 16 residues. Trimming cost V 3 bases and J 1 base, with 14 bases left between them. The CDR3 is CASSSGTGASNQPQHF. The CDR3, as DNA: TGCGCCAGCAGCTCAGGGACGGGGGCCAGCAATCAGCCCCAGCATTTT.

The chain couples TRBV7-9 to TRBJ1-1; tentatively, D is TRBD1 (5 bases). V was shortened by 2 bases and J by 0 bases, with 13 bases between the two germline ends. The V gene's germline CDR1 is SEHNR and CDR2 FQNEAQ (reference sequence). The CDR3 sequence is 16 residues long. As DNA, the CDR3 is TGTGCCAGCAGCTTAATCCCGGGACGGATGAACACTGAAGCTTTCTTT. Residues: CASSLIPGRMNTEAFF.

The table lists this clonotype with a few counts. The J gene is TRBJ1-2, the V gene TRBV24-1; D gene ambiguous. Trimming cost V 0 bases and J 4 bases, with 5 bases left between them. The CDR3 loop spans 13 amino acids. Germline-derived CDR1 and CDR2 are KGHDR and SFDVKD. CDR3 sequence (DNA): TGTGCCACCAGTGATTTGAGGTTCTATGGCTACACCTTC. Amino acid sequence: CATSDLRFYGYTF.

The chain recombines TRBV11-3 with TRBJ1-1; D is ambiguous. Between the trimmed V and J ends, which lost 5 bases and 1 base, there was a span of 8 bases. Germline assignment: CDR1 SGHNT and CDR2 YENEEA. The CDR3 extends over 13 amino acids. CDR3 loop: CASSRRWNTEAFF. DNA for the CDR3: TGTGCCAGCAGCCGTAGATGGAACACTGAAGCTTTCTTT.

The V and J genes are TRBV5-1 and TRBJ2-3; the D gene is possibly TRBD2 (6 bases). Germline lookup yields CDR1 SGHRS and CDR2 YFSETQ. This CDR3 has 17 amino acids. Trimming removed 1 base from V and 4 bases from J, with 19 bases in between. In DNA form, the CDR3 reads TGCGCCAGCAGCTTGCAGCTGGCGGGAAACGGGCCAGATACGCAGTATTTT. Translated, it gives CASSLQLAGNGPDTQYF. The full variable domain, its missing parts supplied by reference TRBV5-1 and TRBJ2-3, is KAGVTQTPRYLIKTRGQQVTLSCSPISGHRSVSWYQQTPGQGLQFLFEYFSETQRNKGNFPGRFSGRQFSNSRSEMNVSTLELGDSALYLCASSLQLAGNGPDTQYFGPGTRLTVL.

This clonotype has just a few counts. This sequence joins TRBV11-1 and TRBJ2-7; D is possibly TRBD1 (5 bases). This CDR3 has 13 residues. The ends were cut back, 2 bases at V and 4 bases at J, with 9 bases in the middle. Looked up from germline, CDR1 is SGHAT and CDR2 is FQDESV (reference sequence). CDR3 amino acids: CASSLSKGYEQYF. The CDR3 bases are TGTGCCAGCAGCTTATCTAAGGGGTACGAGCAGTACTTC.

The rearrangement uses TRBV20-1 and TRBJ2-2; D is unresolved. Germline V gene data show CDR1 as DFQATT and CDR2 as SNEGSKA (reference sequence). The CDR3 runs 12 residues. V lost 4 bases to trimming and J lost 4 bases, with 7 bases between them. CDR3 protein: CSAMYTTGELFF. The CDR3 bases are TGCAGTGCTATGTATACCACCGGGGAGCTGTTTTTT.

The V gene is TRBV20-1, the J gene TRBJ2-2; 7 bases are shared with TRBD1. Germline values: CDR1 DFQATT, CDR2 SNEGSKA (reference sequence). J was trimmed by 7 bases and V by 6 bases; bases with no gene match: 11. The CDR3 length is 14 residues. The chain's CDR3 is CSASGQAQIGELFF. The CDR3 DNA sequence: TGCAGTGCAAGTGGACAGGCACAAATCGGGGAGCTGTTTTTT.

The V gene is TRBV14, the J gene TRBJ2-1; D perhaps matches TRBD2 (6 bases). Trimming took 0 bases from V and 4 from J, leaving 7 bases between them. CDR1 is SGHDN, CDR2 FVKESK, per germline. The CDR3 covers 14 residues. For the CDR3, the DNA is TGTGCCAGCAGCCAAGAAGGAGGGTACAATGAGCAGTTCTTC. This sequence encodes CASSQEGGYNEQFF.

This clonotype was found once. At one end, the junction sequence differs from germline, possibly due to a read error. Here the CDR3 reads CSSSLGGDQPQHF. Written as DNA, the CDR3 is TGTTCCAGCAGCTTAGGGGGAGATCAGCCCCAGCATTTT. The J gene is TRBJ1-5, the V gene TRBV7-2; perhaps TRBD1 as D (6 bases). The CDR3 extends over 13 amino acids. Germline CDR1 and CDR2: SGHTA and FQGNSA.

The chain uses TRBV7-9 and TRBJ2-2; D possibly corresponds to TRBD1 (5 bases). The V gene lost 1 base and the J gene lost 0 bases, with 9 bases spanning the gap. Germline values: CDR1 SEHNR, CDR2 FQNEAQ (reference sequence). The CDR3 runs to 16 residues. The CDR3 is CASSLVAGPNTGELFF. In nucleotides, the CDR3 is TGTGCCAGCAGCTTAGTCGCAGGGCCGAACACCGGGGAGCTGTTTTTT.

This clonotype has just a few counts. The chain has TRBV5-1 and TRBJ2-1; D is unclear. Per germline, CDR1 SGHRS and CDR2 YFSETQ. The CDR3 consists of 15 residues. The ends were cut back, 0 bases at V and 2 bases at J, with 9 bases in the middle. CDR3 sequence: CASSLVNQAYNEQFF. CDR3 in DNA: TGCGCCAGCAGCTTGGTGAATCAGGCCTACAATGAGCAGTTCTTC.

The V call is TRBV10-1, the J call TRBJ2-1; D is unresolved. The CDR3 is 15 amino acids. Germline lookup yields CDR1 WNHNN and CDR2 SYGVQD (reference sequence). Trimming took off 6 bases at V and 2 bases at J, with 14 bases between the two ends. The CDR3 protein is CASRIIGLTYNEQFF. The CDR3 region has the DNA TGCGCCAGCAGAATAATAGGTCTTACCTACAATGAGCAGTTCTTC.

This clonotype was seen a single time. The chain combines TRBV11-2 with TRBJ1-6; D not resolved. V was trimmed by 1 base and J by 1 base, leaving 11 bases between them. Germline V gene lookup returns CDR1 SGHAT and CDR2 FQNNGV. CDR3 length: 17 amino acids. In nucleotides, the CDR3 is TGTGCCAGCAGCTTAGGGGAGGGTCGGTCCTATAATTCACCCCTCCACTTT. It specifies CASSLGEGRSYNSPLHF.

The gene calls are TRBV4-1 and TRBJ2-5, with D perhaps TRBD1 (6 bases). Germline V gene sequence: CDR1 MGHRA, CDR2 YSYEKL. The CDR3 spans 17 residues. Trimming took 7 bases from V and 3 from J, leaving 24 bases between them. The CDR3 DNA sequence: TGCGCCAGCACCTTTCACCCCCTGCAGGGACATGAAGAGACCCAGTACTTC. As protein: CASTFHPLQGHEETQYF.

V and J are TRBV12-3 or TRBV12-4 and TRBJ2-2; TRBD2 agrees at 14 bases. CDR3 size: 17 residues. V trimming: 6 bases; J trimming: 3 bases; junction bases outside the gene matches: 6. The CDR3 DNA is TGTGCCAGCAGGGCCGGGACTAGCGGGAGCGACACCGGGGAGCTGTTTTTT. This gives the protein CASRAGTSGSDTGELFF.

This clonotype was seen only a few times. This chain links TRBV5-1 with TRBJ2-2, with 9 bases that match TRBD1. V lost 1 base to trimming and J lost 4 bases; unmatched junction nucleotides: 8. Looked up from germline, CDR1 is SGHRS and CDR2 is YFSETQ. The CDR3 covers 17 residues. Here the CDR3 reads CASSLRLGQGTTGELFF. The CDR3 nucleotides are TGCGCCAGCAGCTTGAGGCTGGGACAGGGAACCACCGGGGAGCTGTTTTTT.

This clonotype was counted only a few times. The gene calls are TRBV19 and TRBJ2-3; 10 nucleotides agree with TRBD2. Germline V gene sequence: CDR1 LNHDA, CDR2 SQIVND (reference sequence). J was trimmed by 2 bases and V by 4 bases; bases with no gene match: 3. The CDR3 is 15 residues long. CDR3 loop: CASSTGLAATDTQYF. The CDR3 DNA is TGTGCCAGTAGTACCGGACTAGCGGCCACAGATACGCAGTATTTT. The whole variable domain, remainder taken from reference TRBV19 and TRBJ2-3, is DGGITQSPKYLFRKEGQNVTLSCEQNLNHDAMYWYRQDPGQGLRLIYYSQIVNDFQKGDIAEGYSVSREKKESFPLTVTSAQKNPTAFYLCASSTGLAATDTQYFGPGTRLTVL.

This chain links TRBV5-4 with TRBJ1-2; TRBD1 is a possible D gene (6 bases). The CDR3 length is 14 residues. Trimming removed 0 bases from V and 3 bases from J, with 9 bases in between. The germline V gene encodes CDR1 SGHNT and CDR2 YYREEE (reference sequence). In nucleotides, the CDR3 is TGTGCCAGCAGCTTGGTGGGGGCTGACTATGGCTACACCTTC. Encoded protein: CASSLVGADYGYTF.

This clonotype was seen a few times. The gene calls are TRBV14 and TRBJ2-2; no reliable D call. From germline, CDR1 is SGHDN and CDR2 FVKESK. The ends were cut back, 6 bases at V and 0 bases at J, with 8 bases in the middle. This CDR3 region has 14 residues. The CDR3 sequence: CASRRSANTGELFF. CDR3 DNA: TGTGCCAGCAGGCGTAGTGCGAACACCGGGGAGCTGTTTTTT.